This T cell receptor beta chain came from a study of cytomegalovirus exposure and HLA in healthy donors. Study as a whole: As an earlier analysis found, some 180 million T cells yielded about 100 million unique TCR beta sequences. Study-wide results and limits: Analyses of presence/absence relied on an assumption of roughly uniform sequencing depth across donors.

In the case of this clone: Its target is unknown.

The PCR ran on 60 Vbeta and 13 Jbeta primers. Some clones are missing from TCRdb's copy, which holds only in-frame ones; the method was immunoSEQ multiplex PCR. The sample records approximately 44,000 clones, about nine tenths being singletons. Trimming stripped 5 bases from V and 7 bases from J, with 11 bases between. CDR3 length equals 12 residues. Per the germline V gene, CDR1 is SNHLY and CDR2 is FYNNEI. Each donor was nominally healthy when sampled (though unrecorded immune exposures were likely). The source of this sequence is a woman in her thirties or forties in good health and CMV-seropositive. The sample was PBMCs. The genes are TRBV2 and TRBJ1-2; D is possibly TRBD1 (5 bases). CDR3 DNA sequence: TGTGCCAGCAGTCGCCTGGGGGGTGGCTACACCTTC. Residues: CASSRLGGGYTF. Using reference TRBV2 and TRBJ1-2 for the parts outside the CDR3, the full variable domain is EPEVTQTPSHQVTQMGQEVILRCVPISNHLYFYWYRQILGQKVEFLVSFYNNEISEKSEIFDDQFSVERPDGSNFTLKIRSTKLEDSAMYFCASSRLGGGYTFGSGTRLTVV.